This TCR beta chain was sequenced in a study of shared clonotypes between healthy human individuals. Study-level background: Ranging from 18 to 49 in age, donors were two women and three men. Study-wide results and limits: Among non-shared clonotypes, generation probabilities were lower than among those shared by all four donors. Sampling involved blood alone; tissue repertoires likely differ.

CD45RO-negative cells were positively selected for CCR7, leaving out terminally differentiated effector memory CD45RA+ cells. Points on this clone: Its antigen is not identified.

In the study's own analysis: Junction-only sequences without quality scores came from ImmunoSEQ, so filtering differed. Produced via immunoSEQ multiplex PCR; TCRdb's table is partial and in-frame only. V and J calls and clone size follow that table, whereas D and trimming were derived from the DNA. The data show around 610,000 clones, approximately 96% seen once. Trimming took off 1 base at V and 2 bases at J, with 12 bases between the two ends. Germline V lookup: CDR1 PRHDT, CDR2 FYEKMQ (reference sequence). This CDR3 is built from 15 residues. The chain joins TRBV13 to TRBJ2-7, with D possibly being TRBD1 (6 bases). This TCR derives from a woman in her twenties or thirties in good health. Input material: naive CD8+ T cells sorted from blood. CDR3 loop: CASSLVLQGTYEQYF. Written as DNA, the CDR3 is TGTGCCAGCAGCTTAGTCCTACAGGGCACCTACGAGCAGTACTTC.